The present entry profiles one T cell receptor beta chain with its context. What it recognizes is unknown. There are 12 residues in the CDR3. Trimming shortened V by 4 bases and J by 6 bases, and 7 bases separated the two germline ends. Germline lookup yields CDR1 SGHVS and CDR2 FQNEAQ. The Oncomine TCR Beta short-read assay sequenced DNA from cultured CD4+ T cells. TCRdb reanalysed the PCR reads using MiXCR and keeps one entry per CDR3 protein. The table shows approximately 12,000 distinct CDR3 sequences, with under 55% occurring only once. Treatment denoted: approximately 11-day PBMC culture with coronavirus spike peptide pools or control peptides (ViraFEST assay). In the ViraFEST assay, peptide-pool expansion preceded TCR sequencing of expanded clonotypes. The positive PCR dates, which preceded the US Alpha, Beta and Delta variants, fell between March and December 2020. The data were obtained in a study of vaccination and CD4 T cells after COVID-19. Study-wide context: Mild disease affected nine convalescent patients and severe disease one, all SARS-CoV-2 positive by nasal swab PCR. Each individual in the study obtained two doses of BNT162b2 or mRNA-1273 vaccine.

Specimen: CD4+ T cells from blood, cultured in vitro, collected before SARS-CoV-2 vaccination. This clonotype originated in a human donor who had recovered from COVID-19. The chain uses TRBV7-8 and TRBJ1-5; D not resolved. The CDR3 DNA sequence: TGTGCCAGCAGCTCCATCGCTCAGCCCCAGCATTTT. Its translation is CASSSIAQPQHF.